This T cell receptor (beta chain) was observed in a study of T cell clonotyping in hematopoietic cell transplantation. Overall study findings and caveats: CD4 and CD8 repertoire contributions could not be separated without sorting. Pathologically expanded recipient clonotypes increased progressively from day 30 to day 180 as diversity fell. Broader posttransplant TCR repertoire diversity was predicted by graft donor and pretransplant recipient Inverse Simpson Index values. At the given depth, recipient repertoires were over 95% de novo clonotypes.

The V end lost 8 bases, the J end lost 2 bases, and 22 bases lay between the germline ends. This CDR3 region has 16 residues. Looked up from germline, CDR1 is SNHLY and CDR2 is FYNNEI. Regarding this clone: Its antigen is not known.

TCRdb's table, derived via immunoSEQ multiplex PCR, lists solely in-frame clones and lacks some. Of 15,000 to 20,000 clones listed, around 85% are singletons. This sequence joins TRBV2 and TRBJ2-7; TRBD2 is a possible D gene (6 bases). This sequence was found in a woman in her thirties or forties in good health. Some clones in this sample may be carry-over from other donors' samples. Sample: peripheral blood mononuclear cells. The CDR3 DNA sequence: TGTGCCAGCCTGGGCCAGGACACTAGCTTGCCCTACGAGCAGTACTTC. Its translation is CASLGQDTSLPYEQYF.